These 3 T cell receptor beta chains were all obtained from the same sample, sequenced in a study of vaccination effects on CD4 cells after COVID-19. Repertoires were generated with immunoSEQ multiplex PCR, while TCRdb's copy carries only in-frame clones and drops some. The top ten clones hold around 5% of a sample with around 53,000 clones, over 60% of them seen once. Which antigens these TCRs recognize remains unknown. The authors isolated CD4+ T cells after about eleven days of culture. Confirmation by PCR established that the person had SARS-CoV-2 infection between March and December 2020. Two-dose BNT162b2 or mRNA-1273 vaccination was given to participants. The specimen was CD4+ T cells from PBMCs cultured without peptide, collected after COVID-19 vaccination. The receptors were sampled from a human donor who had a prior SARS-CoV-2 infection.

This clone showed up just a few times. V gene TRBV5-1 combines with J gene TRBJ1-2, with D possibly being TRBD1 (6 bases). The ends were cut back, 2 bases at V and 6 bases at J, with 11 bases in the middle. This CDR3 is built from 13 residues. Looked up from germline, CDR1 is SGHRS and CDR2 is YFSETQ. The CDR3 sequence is CASSFTGNNGYTF. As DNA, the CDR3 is TGCGCCAGCAGCTTTACAGGGAATAATGGCTACACCTTC.

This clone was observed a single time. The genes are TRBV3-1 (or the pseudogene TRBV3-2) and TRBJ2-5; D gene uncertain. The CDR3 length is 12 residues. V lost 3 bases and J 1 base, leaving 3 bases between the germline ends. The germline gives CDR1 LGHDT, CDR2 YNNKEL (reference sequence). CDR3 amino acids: CASSHRQETQYF. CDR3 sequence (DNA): TGTGCCAGCAGCCATCGCCAAGAGACCCAGTACTTC.

The CDR3 is CASRPRVKPVGGEQYF. CDR3 coding DNA: TGTGCAAGTCGCCCCCGGGTCAAGCCTGTTGGGGGCGAGCAGTACTTC. The chain links TRBV12-2 to TRBJ2-7. TRBV12-2 has pseudogene status. This CDR3 is built from 16 residues.